These 22 T cell receptor beta chains originate from one sample sequenced in a study of blood T cell repertoires in COVID-19. Data came from immunoSEQ multiplex PCR; TCRdb stores just in-frame clones and leaves some out. The table records under 300,000 clones, approximately 86% of them present only once. Material: PBMCs or T cells enriched from blood (not recorded which). The origin of the receptors is a woman in her forties or fifties who had recovered from COVID-19.

The chain carries TRBV7-9 and TRBJ2-3; 12 bases map to TRBD2. Per the germline V gene, CDR1 is SEHNR and CDR2 is FQNEAQ (reference sequence). V lost 5 bases, J lost 1 base, and 4 bases stayed unmatched. CDR3 length: 16 residues. The CDR3 is CASSRLAGERTDTQYF. The CDR3 coding sequence is TGTGCCAGCAGCCGACTAGCGGGAGAGCGCACAGATACGCAGTATTTT.

This chain connects TRBV3-1 (or the pseudogene TRBV3-2) to TRBJ2-7; D remains ambiguous. CDR3 length: 12 residues. Germline values: CDR1 LGHDT, CDR2 YNNKEL (reference sequence). V was trimmed by 1 base and J by 6 bases, leaving 7 bases between them. The CDR3 DNA follows: TGTGCCAGCAGCCAAGGAGTGTTCGAGCAGTACTTC. This gives the protein CASSQGVFEQYF.

V gene TRBV18 combines with J gene TRBJ2-1, with D perhaps matching TRBD2 (6 bases). V was trimmed by 5 bases and J by 6 bases, leaving 17 bases between them. This CDR3 has 15 amino acids. CDR1 and CDR2 (germline): KGHSH, LQKENI. CDR3: CASSAGSGVTNEQFF. The DNA of the CDR3 is TGTGCCAGCTCAGCCGGGTCGGGGGTAACCAATGAGCAGTTCTTC.

The genes are TRBV5-1 and TRBJ1-5; 9 bases agree with TRBD1. J lost 7 bases, V lost 7 bases, and 9 bases had no gene match. This CDR3 has 14 amino acids. Germline CDR1 reads SGHRS; CDR2 reads YFSETQ. This chain's CDR3 is CASEGGTGYQPQHF. The DNA of the CDR3 is TGCGCCAGCGAAGGGGGGACAGGGTACCAGCCCCAGCATTTT. Combining the CDR3 with reference TRBV5-1 and TRBJ1-5 gives the whole variable domain KAGVTQTPRYLIKTRGQQVTLSCSPISGHRSVSWYQQTPGQGLQFLFEYFSETQRNKGNFPGRFSGRQFSNSRSEMNVSTLELGDSALYLCASEGGTGYQPQHFGDGTRLSIL.

The rearrangement uses TRBV18 and TRBJ2-5; possibly TRBD1 for D (7 bases). Germline assignment: CDR1 KGHSH and CDR2 LQKENI. V was trimmed by 6 bases and J by 4 bases, leaving 12 bases between them. The length of the CDR3 is 13 residues. CDR3 coding DNA: TGTGCCAGCTCTCGACAGGGAGGAGAGACCCAGTACTTC. Protein product: CASSRQGGETQYF.

V and J are TRBV2 and TRBJ2-5; 12 bases fit TRBD2. V dropped 8 bases and J dropped 6; count of bases not matched to a gene: 10. The CDR3 has 15 amino acids. Germline V CDR1 and CDR2: SNHLY, FYNNEI. This CDR3 reads CASLPETSGRKTQYF. In DNA form, the CDR3 reads TGTGCCAGCCTTCCCGAAACTAGCGGGAGGAAGACCCAGTACTTC.

Worth noting for this clone: At one of its ends the junction is not consistent with the germline gene, which may arise from a read error. V gene TRBV5-5 combines with J gene TRBJ1-2; no clear D. CDR1 is SGHKS, CDR2 YYEKEE, per germline (reference sequence). The CDR3 is made up of 11 amino acids. The CDR3 DNA reads as TGTGCCAGCAGCTTGTCTAAGAATTGGTCCTTC. Encoded protein: CASSLSKNWSF.

The chain uses TRBV28 and TRBJ1-2; maybe TRBD1 (6 bases). The V gene's germline CDR1 is MDHEN and CDR2 SYDVKM. CDR3 length: 13 residues. Trimming left V 4 bases short and J 7 bases short, with 13 bases between. CDR3 amino acids: CASSSRGGGGYTF. The CDR3 DNA reads as TGTGCCAGCAGTTCTAGGGGGGGAGGTGGCTACACCTTC.

CDR3 amino acids: CASRVSGATYEQYF. In nucleotides, the CDR3 is TGTGCCAGCAGGGTTAGCGGGGCTACCTACGAGCAGTACTTC. The chain couples TRBV28 to TRBJ2-7; the match to TRBD2 covers 8 bases. The CDR3 extends over 14 amino acids. The germline CDR1 and CDR2 sequences are MDHEN and SYDVKM. V lost 6 bases to trimming and J lost 2 bases; unmatched junction nucleotides: 6.

This clone was detected only once. The genes are TRBV30 and TRBJ1-1; D might be TRBD1 (5 bases). Trimming stripped 1 base from V and 2 bases from J, with 8 bases between. This CDR3 region has 13 residues. Germline V gene data show CDR1 as GTSNPN and CDR2 as SVGIG (reference sequence). In DNA form, the CDR3 reads TGTGCCTGGAGTGGCGGACACAACACTGAAGCTTTCTTT. It codes for CAWSGGHNTEAFF.

The gene calls are TRBV5-1 and TRBJ2-7, with TRBD2 matching 7 bases. Germline loops: CDR1 SGHRS, CDR2 YFSETQ. The junction had 10 bases not matched to a gene; V was cut back by 5 bases and J by 2 bases. This CDR3 spans 15 amino acids. DNA of the CDR3: TGCGCCAGCAGTTCCCGCGGGGGAATTCCCTACGAGCAGTACTTC. It specifies CASSSRGGIPYEQYF.

The V and J genes are TRBV10-3 and TRBJ1-1, with a tentative D call TRBD1 (5 bases). With 5 bases removed from V and 8 bases from J, the gap between germline ends came to 9 bases. This CDR3 region has 11 residues. Germline V lookup: CDR1 ENHRY, CDR2 SYGVKD. The CDR3 protein is CAISQGTEAFF. The CDR3 nucleotides are TGTGCCATCAGTCAGGGTACCGAAGCTTTCTTT.

This chain joins TRBV5-4 and TRBJ2-5, with D perhaps matching TRBD1 (6 bases). The germline gives CDR1 SGHNT, CDR2 YYREEE (reference sequence). The V gene lost 2 bases and the J gene lost 2 bases, with 10 bases spanning the gap. The CDR3 contains 14 residues. The CDR3 region has the DNA TGTGCCAGCAGCTTTGGCGACAGGCAAGAGACCCAGTACTTC. Translating gives CASSFGDRQETQYF.

The chain links TRBV19 to TRBJ1-1; tentatively, D is TRBD1 (5 bases). Trimming took off 7 bases at V and 0 bases at J, with 12 bases between the two ends. The CDR3 runs to 14 residues. Germline CDR1 reads LNHDA; CDR2 reads SQIVND (reference sequence). Here the CDR3 reads CASTMGGMNTEAFF. As DNA, the CDR3 is TGTGCCAGTACCATGGGGGGTATGAACACTGAAGCTTTCTTT. Full variable domain (missing parts from reference TRBV19 and TRBJ1-1): DGGITQSPKYLFRKEGQNVTLSCEQNLNHDAMYWYRQDPGQGLRLIYYSQIVNDFQKGDIAEGYSVSREKKESFPLTVTSAQKNPTAFYLCASTMGGMNTEAFFGQGTRLTVV.

The table lists this clone with a few counts. The CDR3 is CASSSTTFPGHTNYGYTF. The DNA of the CDR3 is TGTGCCAGCAGCTCTACCACTTTCCCGGGACATACTAACTATGGCTACACCTTC. The V call is TRBV3-1 (or the pseudogene TRBV3-2), the J call TRBJ1-2, with D tentatively TRBD1 (6 bases). Per germline, CDR1 LGHDT and CDR2 YNNKEL (reference sequence). The ends were cut back, 5 bases at V and 0 bases at J, with 22 bases in the middle. The CDR3 extends over 18 amino acids.

The chain uses TRBV19 and TRBJ1-4; unclear D gene. Trimming shortened V by 9 bases and J by 6 bases, and 17 bases separated the two germline ends. The CDR3 sequence is 14 residues long. Germline V lookup: CDR1 LNHDA, CDR2 SQIVND (reference sequence). The CDR3 reads CASLGGRSYEKLFF. The CDR3 nucleotides are TGTGCCAGCCTGGGAGGCAGATCTTATGAAAAACTGTTTTTT.

The chain carries TRBV19 and TRBJ1-3, with no clear D. Germline CDR1 LNHDA, CDR2 SQIVND (reference sequence). Trimming left V 4 bases short and J 2 bases short, with 12 bases between. This CDR3 is 15 amino acids long. The CDR3 DNA follows: TGTGCCAGTAGTACCACGCGGGGTACTGGAAACACCATATATTTT. Protein: CASSTTRGTGNTIYF.

This sequence joins TRBV5-1 and TRBJ1-2; 7 positions match TRBD1. The CDR3 consists of 17 residues. The ends lost 4 bases at V and 1 base at J; junction bases unmatched: 13. CDR1 and CDR2 from the germline V gene are SGHRS and YFSETQ. CDR3 region: CASSEAGQGVYNYGYTF. CDR3 nucleotide sequence: TGCGCCAGCAGCGAAGCCGGTCAGGGGGTTTATAACTATGGCTACACCTTC.

The chain uses TRBV6-1 and TRBJ2-7, with D perhaps matching TRBD1 (5 bases). Trimming shortened V by 3 bases and J by 2 bases, and 14 bases separated the two germline ends. The germline CDR1 and CDR2 sequences are MNHNS and SASEGT. The CDR3 extends over 15 amino acids. The chain's CDR3 is CASSDQGSAPYEQYF. Written as DNA, the CDR3 is TGTGCCAGCAGTGATCAGGGCTCGGCGCCCTACGAGCAGTACTTC.

This clone was detected only a few times. V usage is TRBV7-9 and J usage is TRBJ1-6; D gene ambiguous. V was pared by 3 bases and J by 14 bases, with 26 bases between. CDR3 length: 17 amino acids. CDR1 and CDR2 (germline): SEHNR, FQNEAQ (reference sequence). The CDR3 bases are TGTGCCAGCAGCTTGGGTCCGCTAGTTTCCCCCCTTTTCACCCTCCACTTT. Amino acids: CASSLGPLVSPLFTLHF.

The chain carries TRBV19 and TRBJ1-2, with a possible D match to TRBD1 (6 bases). From germline, CDR1 is LNHDA and CDR2 SQIVND (reference sequence). V dropped 7 bases and J dropped 2 bases, with 17 bases sitting between them. The CDR3 has 15 residues. The CDR3 sequence: CASTQGGGLNYGYTF. The DNA for the CDR3 is TGTGCCAGTACCCAAGGTGGGGGCCTGAACTATGGCTACACCTTC.

The chain has TRBV7-2 and TRBJ2-1, with TRBD2 matching 8 bases. This CDR3 contains 13 residues. V trimming: 5 bases; J trimming: 8 bases; junction bases outside the gene matches: 5. Germline values: CDR1 SGHTA, CDR2 FQGNSA. The CDR3 sequence: CASSRSGGDEQFF. DNA of the CDR3: TGTGCCAGCAGCCGAAGCGGGGGAGATGAGCAGTTCTTC.